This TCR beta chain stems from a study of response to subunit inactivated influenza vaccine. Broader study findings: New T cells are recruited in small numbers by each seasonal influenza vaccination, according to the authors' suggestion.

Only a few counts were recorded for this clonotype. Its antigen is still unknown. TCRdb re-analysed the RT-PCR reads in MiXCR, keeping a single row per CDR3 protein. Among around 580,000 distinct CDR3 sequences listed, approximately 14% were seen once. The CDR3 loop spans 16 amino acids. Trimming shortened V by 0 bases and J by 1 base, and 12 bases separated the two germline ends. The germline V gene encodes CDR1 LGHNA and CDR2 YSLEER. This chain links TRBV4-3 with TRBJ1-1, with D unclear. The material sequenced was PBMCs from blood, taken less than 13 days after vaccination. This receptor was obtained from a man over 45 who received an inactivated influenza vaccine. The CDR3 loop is CASSQDRLLRNTEAFF. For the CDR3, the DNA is TGCGCCAGCAGCCAAGATCGTCTCCTTCGGAACACTGAAGCTTTCTTT.